The present entry profiles one TCR beta chain with its context. Antigen: not known. These data are taken from a study of vaccination and CD4 T cells after COVID-19. In the study overall: In culture, cells were exposed to overlapping spike peptides from SARS-CoV-2, HCoV-NL63, HCoV-OC43 and HCoV-229E. Treatment of control cultures consisted of a CEFX pool, an HIV-1 Nef pool, or no peptide.

The CDR3 loop spans 12 amino acids. Germline CDR1 reads DFQATT; CDR2 reads SNEGSKA (reference sequence). The V end lost 7 bases, the J end lost 7 bases, and 14 bases lay between the germline ends. The sample's treatment: 10-day PBMC culture with coronavirus spike peptide pools or control peptides (ViraFEST assay). US Alpha, Beta and Delta variants postdated the positive PCR dates, which ran from March to December 2020. At the Johns Hopkins FTIC core, DNA taken from cultured CD4+ T cells was sequenced by way of the Oncomine TCR Beta short-read assay. MiXCR, run by TCRdb on the PCR reads, gives a single entry per CDR3 protein. The sample shows around 21,000 distinct CDR3 sequences, 60% of them seen only once.

The chain combines TRBV20-1 with TRBJ2-1; tentative D call: TRBD2 (5 bases). This clonotype was obtained from a human donor who had recovered from COVID-19. The source material was CD4+ T cells from blood, cultured in vitro, sampled after SARS-CoV-2 vaccination. CDR3 in amino acids: CSGESGKNEQFF. CDR3 DNA sequence: TGCAGTGGTGAGTCGGGAAAAAATGAGCAGTTCTTC.